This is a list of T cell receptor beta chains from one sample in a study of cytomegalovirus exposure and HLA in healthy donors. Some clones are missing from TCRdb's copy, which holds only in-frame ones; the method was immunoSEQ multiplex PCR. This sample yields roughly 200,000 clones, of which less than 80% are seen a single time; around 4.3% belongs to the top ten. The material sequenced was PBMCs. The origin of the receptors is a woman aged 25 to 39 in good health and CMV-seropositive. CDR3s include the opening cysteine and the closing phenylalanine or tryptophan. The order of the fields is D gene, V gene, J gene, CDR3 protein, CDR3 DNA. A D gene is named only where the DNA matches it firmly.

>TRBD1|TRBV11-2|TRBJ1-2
CASSLDTGGNGYTF
TGTGCCAGCAGCTTAGATACAGGGGGCAATGGCTACACCTTC
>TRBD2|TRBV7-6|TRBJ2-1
CASSLTSGGHYNEQFF
TGTGCCAGCAGCCTGACTAGCGGGGGTCACTACAATGAGCAGTTCTTC
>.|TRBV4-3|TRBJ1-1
CASSQKGVYTEAFF
TGCGCCAGCAGCCAAAAAGGGGTCTACACTGAAGCTTTCTTT
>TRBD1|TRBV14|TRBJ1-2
CASSPLTGGFYGYTF
TGTGCCAGCAGCCCTTTGACAGGGGGCTTCTATGGCTACACCTTC
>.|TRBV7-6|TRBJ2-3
CASSIFKGGTDTQYF
TGTGCCAGCTCAATTTTTAAAGGGGGCACAGATACGCAGTATTTT
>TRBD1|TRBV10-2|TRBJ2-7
CASSEVGTGGYEQYF
TGCGCCAGCAGTGAGGTCGGGACAGGGGGTTACGAGCAGTACTTC
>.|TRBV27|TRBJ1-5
CASSSRGHGPQHF
TGTGCCAGCAGTTCCAGGGGCCATGGACCCCAGCATTTT
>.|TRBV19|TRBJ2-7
CASSLQGRGYEQYF
TGTGCCAGTAGTTTACAGGGTAGAGGCTACGAGCAGTACTTC
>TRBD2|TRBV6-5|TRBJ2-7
CASSYPRASGSYEQYF
TGTGCCAGCAGTTACCCTCGGGCTAGCGGGAGCTACGAGCAGTACTTC
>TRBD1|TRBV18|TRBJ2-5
CASSRTGVRETQYF
TGTGCCAGCTCACGCACAGGGGTTCGGGAGACCCAGTACTTC
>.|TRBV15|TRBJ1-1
CATSRGLLNTEAFF
TGTGCCACCAGCAGGGGACTCCTAAACACTGAAGCTTTCTTT
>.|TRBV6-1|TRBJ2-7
CAEGDHEQYF
TGTGCGGAGGGTGACCACGAGCAGTACTTC
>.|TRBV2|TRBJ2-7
CASSVQGYEQYF
TGTGCCAGCAGTGTTCAGGGCTACGAGCAGTACTTC
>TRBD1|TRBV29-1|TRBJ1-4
CSIIQGAEKLFF
TGCAGCATTATTCAGGGGGCTGAAAAACTGTTTTTT
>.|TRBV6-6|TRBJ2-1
CASSYSGSDLEQFF
TGTGCCAGCAGTTACTCGGGGAGTGATCTTGAGCAGTTCTTC
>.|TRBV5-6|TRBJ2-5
CASSSSETQYF
TGTGCCAGCAGCTCGAGCGAGACCCAGTACTTC